This TCR beta chain was sequenced for a study of Ad26.COV2.S vaccination and SARS-CoV-2 variants. Points from the study as a whole: People who got the vaccine or the placebo had similar non-spike TCR breadth. Researchers cautioned that TCR breadth and depth analyses may have underestimated total T cell responses.

With regard to this clone: No antigen is known for it. The identical CDR3 is also encoded by other nucleotide sequences in the sample.

Clones were sequenced by immunoSEQ multiplex PCR, and TCRdb holds only the in-frame ones, with some missing. The sample contains about 350,000 clones, around 86% of which appear only once. The CDR3 length is 14 residues. Looked up from germline, CDR1 is GTSNPN and CDR2 is SVGIG (reference sequence). V was clipped by 0 bases and J by 4 bases, with 9 bases between them. Treatment meaning: around 19 received Ad26.COV2.S at low or high dose, single or two shots; 5 received placebo; per-sample allocation not given. On day 63 after the first injection, vaccine and placebo recipients gave samples. This adult donor, from Boston, was 18-55 years old.

The starting material was peripheral blood, obtained in a trial of Ad26.COV2.S vaccine versus placebo. The clonotype comes from a person aged 18-65 years who received the Ad26.COV2.S COVID-19 vaccine or a placebo. V gene TRBV30 combines with J gene TRBJ2-2; D may be TRBD1 (6 bases). In DNA, the CDR3 is TGTGCCTGGAGTGTTCAGGGGAGCACCGGGGAGCTGTTTTTT. This translates into CAWSVQGSTGELFF.